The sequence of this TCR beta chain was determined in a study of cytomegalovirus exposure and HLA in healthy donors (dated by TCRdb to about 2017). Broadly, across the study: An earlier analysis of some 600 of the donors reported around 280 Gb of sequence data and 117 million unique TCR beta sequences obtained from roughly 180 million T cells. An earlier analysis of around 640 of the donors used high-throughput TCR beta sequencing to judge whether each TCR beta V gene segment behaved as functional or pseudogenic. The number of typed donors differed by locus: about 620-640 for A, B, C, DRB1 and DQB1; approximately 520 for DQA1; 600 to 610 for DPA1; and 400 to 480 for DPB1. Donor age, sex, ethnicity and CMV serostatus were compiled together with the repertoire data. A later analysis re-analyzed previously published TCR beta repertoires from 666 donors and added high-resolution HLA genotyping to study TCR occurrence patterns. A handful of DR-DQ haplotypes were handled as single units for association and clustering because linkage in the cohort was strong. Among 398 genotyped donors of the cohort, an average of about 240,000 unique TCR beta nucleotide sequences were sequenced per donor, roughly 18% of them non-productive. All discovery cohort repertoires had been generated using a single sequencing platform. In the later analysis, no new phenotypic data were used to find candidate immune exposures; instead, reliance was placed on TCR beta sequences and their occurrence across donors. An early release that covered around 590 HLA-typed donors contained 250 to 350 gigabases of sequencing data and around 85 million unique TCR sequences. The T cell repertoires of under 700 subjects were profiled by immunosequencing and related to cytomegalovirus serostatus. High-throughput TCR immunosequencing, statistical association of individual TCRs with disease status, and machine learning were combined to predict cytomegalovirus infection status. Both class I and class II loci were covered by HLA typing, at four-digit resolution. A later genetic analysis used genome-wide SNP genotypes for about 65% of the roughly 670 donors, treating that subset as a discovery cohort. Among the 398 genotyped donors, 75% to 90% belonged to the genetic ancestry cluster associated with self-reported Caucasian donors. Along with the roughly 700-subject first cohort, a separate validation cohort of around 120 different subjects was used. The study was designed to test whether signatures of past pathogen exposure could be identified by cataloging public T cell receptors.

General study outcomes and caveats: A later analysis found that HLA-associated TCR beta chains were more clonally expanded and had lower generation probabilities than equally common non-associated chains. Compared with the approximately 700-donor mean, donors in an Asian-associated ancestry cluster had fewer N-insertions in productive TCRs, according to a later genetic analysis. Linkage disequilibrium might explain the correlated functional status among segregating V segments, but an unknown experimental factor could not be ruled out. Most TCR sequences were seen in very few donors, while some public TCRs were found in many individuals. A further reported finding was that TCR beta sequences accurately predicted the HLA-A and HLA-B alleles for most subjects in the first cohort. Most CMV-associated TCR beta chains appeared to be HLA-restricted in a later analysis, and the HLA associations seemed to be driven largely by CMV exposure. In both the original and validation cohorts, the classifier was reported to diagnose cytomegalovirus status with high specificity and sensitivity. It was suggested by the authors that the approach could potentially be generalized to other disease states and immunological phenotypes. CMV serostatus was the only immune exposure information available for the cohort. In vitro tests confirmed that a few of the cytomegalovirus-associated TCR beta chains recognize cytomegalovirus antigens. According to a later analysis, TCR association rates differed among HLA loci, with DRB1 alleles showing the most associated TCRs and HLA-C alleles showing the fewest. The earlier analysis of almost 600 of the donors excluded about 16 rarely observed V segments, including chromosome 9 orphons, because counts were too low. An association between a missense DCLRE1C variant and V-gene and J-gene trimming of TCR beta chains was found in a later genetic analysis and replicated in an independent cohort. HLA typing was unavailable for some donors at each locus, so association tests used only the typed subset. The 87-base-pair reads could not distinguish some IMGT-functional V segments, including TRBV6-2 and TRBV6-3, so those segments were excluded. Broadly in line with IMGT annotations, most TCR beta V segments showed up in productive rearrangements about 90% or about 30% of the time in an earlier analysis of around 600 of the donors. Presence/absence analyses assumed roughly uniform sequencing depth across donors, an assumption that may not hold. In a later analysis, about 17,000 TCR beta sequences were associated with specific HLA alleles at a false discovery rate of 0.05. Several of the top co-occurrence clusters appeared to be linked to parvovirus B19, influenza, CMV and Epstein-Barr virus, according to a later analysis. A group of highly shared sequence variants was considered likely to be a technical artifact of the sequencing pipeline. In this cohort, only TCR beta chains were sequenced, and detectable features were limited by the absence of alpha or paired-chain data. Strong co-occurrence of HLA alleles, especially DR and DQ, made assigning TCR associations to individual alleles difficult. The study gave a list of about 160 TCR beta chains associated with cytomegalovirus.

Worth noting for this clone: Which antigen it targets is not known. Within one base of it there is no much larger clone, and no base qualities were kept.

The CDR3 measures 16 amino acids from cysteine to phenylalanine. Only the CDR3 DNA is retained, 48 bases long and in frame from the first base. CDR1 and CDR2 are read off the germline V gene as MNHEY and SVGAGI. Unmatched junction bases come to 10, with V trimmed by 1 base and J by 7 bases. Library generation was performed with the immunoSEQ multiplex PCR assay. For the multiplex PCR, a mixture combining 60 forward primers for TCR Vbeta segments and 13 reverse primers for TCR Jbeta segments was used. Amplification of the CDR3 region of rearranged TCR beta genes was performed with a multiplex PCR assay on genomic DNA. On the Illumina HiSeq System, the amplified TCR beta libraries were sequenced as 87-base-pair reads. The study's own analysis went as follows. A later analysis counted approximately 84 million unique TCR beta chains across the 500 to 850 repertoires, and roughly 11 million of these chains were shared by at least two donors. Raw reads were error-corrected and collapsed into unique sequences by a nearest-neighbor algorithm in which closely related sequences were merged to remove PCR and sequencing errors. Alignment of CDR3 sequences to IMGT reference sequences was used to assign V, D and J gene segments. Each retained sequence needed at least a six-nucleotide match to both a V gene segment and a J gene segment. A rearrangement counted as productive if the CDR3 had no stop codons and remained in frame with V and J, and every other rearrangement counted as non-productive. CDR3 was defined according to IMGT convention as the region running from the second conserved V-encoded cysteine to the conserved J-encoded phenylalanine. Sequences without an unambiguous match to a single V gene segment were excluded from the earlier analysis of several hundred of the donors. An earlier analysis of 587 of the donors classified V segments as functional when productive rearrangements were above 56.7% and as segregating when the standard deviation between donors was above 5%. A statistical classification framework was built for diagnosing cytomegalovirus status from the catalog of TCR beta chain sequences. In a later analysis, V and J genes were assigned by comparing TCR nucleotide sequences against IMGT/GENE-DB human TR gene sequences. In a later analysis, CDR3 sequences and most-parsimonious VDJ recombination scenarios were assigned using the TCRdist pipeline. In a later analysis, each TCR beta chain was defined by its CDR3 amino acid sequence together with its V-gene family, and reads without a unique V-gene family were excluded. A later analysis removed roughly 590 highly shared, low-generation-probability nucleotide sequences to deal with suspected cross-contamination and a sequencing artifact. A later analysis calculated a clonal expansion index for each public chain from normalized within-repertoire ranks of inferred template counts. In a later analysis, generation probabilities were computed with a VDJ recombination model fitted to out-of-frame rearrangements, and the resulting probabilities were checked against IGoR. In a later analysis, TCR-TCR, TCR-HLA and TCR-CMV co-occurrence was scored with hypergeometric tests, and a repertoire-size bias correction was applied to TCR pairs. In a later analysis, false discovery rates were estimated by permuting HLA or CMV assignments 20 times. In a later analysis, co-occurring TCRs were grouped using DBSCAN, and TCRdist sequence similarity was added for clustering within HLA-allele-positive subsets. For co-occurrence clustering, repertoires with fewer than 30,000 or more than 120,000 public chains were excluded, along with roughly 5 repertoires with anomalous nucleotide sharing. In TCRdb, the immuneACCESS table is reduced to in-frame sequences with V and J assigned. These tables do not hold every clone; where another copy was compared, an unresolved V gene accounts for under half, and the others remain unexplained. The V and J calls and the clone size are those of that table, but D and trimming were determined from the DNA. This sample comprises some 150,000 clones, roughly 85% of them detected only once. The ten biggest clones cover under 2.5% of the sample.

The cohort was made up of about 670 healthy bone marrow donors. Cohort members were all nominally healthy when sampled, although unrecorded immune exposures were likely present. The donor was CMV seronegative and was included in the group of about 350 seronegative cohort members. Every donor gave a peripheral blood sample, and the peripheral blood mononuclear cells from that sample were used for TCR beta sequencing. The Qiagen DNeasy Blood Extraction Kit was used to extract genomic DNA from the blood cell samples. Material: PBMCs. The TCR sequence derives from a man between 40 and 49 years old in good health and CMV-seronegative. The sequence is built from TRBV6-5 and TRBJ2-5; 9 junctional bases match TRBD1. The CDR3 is CASSYYTPGQGGTQYF. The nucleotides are TGTGCCAGCAGTTACTACACTCCGGGACAGGGAGGGACCCAGTACTTC.